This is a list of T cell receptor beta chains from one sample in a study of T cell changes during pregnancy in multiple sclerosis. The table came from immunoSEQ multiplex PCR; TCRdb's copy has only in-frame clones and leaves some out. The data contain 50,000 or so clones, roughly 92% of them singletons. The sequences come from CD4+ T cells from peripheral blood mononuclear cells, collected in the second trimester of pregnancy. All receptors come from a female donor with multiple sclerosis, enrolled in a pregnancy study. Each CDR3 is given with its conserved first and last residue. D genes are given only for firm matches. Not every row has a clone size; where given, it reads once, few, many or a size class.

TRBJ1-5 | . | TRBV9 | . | TGTGCCAGCAGCTTAAACGGGGATAGCAATCAGCCCCAGCATTTT | CASSLNGDSNQPQHF
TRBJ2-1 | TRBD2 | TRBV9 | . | TGTGCCAGCAGCGTAGATCCAGCGGGGGGGCTGTACAATGAGCAGTTCTTC | CASSVDPAGGLYNEQFF
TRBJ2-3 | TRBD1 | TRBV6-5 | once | TGTGCCAGCAGTTCTTGGACAGGGACGACAGATACGCAGTATTTT | CASSSWTGTTDTQYF
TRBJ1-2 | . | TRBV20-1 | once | TGCAGTGCCATTCGACAAGAGGGCTACACCTTC | CSAIRQEGYTF
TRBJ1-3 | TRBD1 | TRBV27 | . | TGTGCCAGCAGTTTGACAGGGCTCGGAAACACCATATATTTT | CASSLTGLGNTIYF
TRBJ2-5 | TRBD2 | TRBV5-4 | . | TGTGCCAGTAGGCGGGGGGGCCAAGAGACCCAGTACTTC | CASRRGGQETQYF
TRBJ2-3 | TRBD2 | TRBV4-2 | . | TGTGCCAGCAGCCAAGACACACTAGCGGGGGGGGACACAGATACGCAGTATTTT | CASSQDTLAGGDTDTQYF
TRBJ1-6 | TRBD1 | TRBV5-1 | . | TGCGCCAGCAGCGGACAGGGAGATTCACCCCTCCACTTT | CASSGQGDSPLHF
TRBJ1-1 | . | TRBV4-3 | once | TGCGCCAGCAGCCCGAGGGGACTCTCGAACACTGAAGCTTTCTTT | CASSPRGLSNTEAFF
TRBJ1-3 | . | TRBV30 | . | TGTGCCTGGAGAACAGGGTTGGGTTCTGGAAACACCATATATTTT | CAWRTGLGSGNTIYF
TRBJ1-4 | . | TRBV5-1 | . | TGCGCCAGCAGCACCCAGGGATCGGCTGAAAAACTGTTTTTT | CASSTQGSAEKLFF
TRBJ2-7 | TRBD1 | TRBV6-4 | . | TGTGCCAGCAGTGACCCCCGACAGGGCTCCTACGAGCAGTACTTC | CASSDPRQGSYEQYF
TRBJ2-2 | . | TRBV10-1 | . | TGCGCCAGCAGAGGAGAAGGTCGGGGATCCTTTTCGGAGGGGGAGCTGTTTTTT | CASRGEGRGSFSEGELFF
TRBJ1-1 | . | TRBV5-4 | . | TGTGCCAGCACCCGGAGGCAGACGAACACTGAAGCTTTCTTT | CASTRRQTNTEAFF
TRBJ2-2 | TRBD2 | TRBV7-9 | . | TGTGCCAGCAGATGGAGCGGGGGGGACGGGGAGCTGTTTTTT | CASRWSGGDGELFF
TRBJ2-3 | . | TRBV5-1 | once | TGCGCCAGCAGGAACGAGGCCCACACAGATACGCAGTATTTT | CASRNEAHTDTQYF
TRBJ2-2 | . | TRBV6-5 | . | TGTGCCAGCAGTTACTCGGGCAGGGCCACCGGGGAGCTGTTTTTT | CASSYSGRATGELFF
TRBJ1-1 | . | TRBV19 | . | TGTGCCAGTAGTATGACAGCTATGAACACTGAAGCTTTCTTT | CASSMTAMNTEAFF
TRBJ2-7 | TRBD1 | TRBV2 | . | TGTGCCCCCTCCGGGGCAGGGGGCCGCAACGAGCAGTACTTC | CAPSGAGGRNEQYF
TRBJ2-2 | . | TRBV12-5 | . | TGTGCTAGTGGCTCAGGGTTAACCGGGGAGCTGTTTTTT | CASGSGLTGELFF
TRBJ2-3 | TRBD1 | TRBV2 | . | TGTGCCAGCAGTGGGACAGGCGGAATTATCGATACGCAGTATTTT | CASSGTGGIIDTQYF
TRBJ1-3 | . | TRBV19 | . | TGTGCCAGTAGTATCCGGGGAAACACCATATATTTT | CASSIRGNTIYF
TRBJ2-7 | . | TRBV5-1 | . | TGCGCCAGCAGCCCCAAGGCAGGGAACTACGAGCAGTACTTC | CASSPKAGNYEQYF
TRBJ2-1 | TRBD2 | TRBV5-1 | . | TGCGCCAGCAGCCGAGAGCAGCGGGGCACTGTGCAGTTCTTC | CASSREQRGTVQFF
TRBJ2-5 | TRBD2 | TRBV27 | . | TGTGCCAGCAGGTCGGGGGGTCGAGAGACCCAGTACTTC | CASRSGGRETQYF
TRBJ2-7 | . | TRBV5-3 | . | TGTGCCAGAAGCTTTGAAGACAGGTGGGTTTACGAGCAGTACTTC | CARSFEDRWVYEQYF
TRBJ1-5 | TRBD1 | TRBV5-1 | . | TGCGCCAGCAGCTTGGGTGGACAGGGTCCTTCCGGCAATCAGCCCCAGCATTTT | CASSLGGQGPSGNQPQHF
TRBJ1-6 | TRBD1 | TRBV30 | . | TGTGCCTGGACAGGGGGCCCCATTTATAATTCACCCCTCCACTTT | CAWTGGPIYNSPLHF
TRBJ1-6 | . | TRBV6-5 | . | TGTGCCAGCAGTTACGCCAGGGGCAATTCACCCCTCCACTTT | CASSYARGNSPLHF
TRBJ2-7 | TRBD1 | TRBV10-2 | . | TGCGCCAGCAGTGTTTTAAGGACAGGGGCATACGAGCAGTACTTC | CASSVLRTGAYEQYF
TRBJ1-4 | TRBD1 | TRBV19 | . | TGTGCCAGTAGTCCTCAGGGGGAGGTTGTCGAAAAACTGTTTTTT | CASSPQGEVVEKLFF
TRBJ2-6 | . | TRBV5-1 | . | TGCGCCAGCAGCCCGAGGGAAAGGGCCAACGTCCTGACTTTC | CASSPRERANVLTF
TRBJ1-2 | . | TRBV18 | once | TGTGCCAGCTCAATTTCTACAGATAACTATGGCTACACCTTC | CASSISTDNYGYTF
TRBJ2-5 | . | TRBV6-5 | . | TGTGCCAGCAGTTACGTTGGGTACGGGGAGACCCAGTACTTC | CASSYVGYGETQYF
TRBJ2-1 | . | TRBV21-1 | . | TGTGCCAGCAGCCAGCGGGGCCCAAGCTCCTACAATGAGCAGTTCTTC | CASSQRGPSSYNEQFF
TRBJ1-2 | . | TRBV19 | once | TGTGCCAGTAGTATTTCCGTGGAGGGCTATGGCTACACCTTC | CASSISVEGYGYTF
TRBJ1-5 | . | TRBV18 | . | TGTGCCAGCTCACCATTTCGGCAGGGACACAATCAGCCCCAGCATTTT | CASSPFRQGHNQPQHF